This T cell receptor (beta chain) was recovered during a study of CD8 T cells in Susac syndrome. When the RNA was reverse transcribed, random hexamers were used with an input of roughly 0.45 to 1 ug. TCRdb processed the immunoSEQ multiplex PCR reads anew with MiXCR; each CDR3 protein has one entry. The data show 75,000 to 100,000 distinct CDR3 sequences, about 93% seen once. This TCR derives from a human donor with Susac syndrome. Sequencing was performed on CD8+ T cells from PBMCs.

The CDR3 nucleotides read TGTGCCAGCAGCGGAGACAGGGGGCGGAACTATGGCTACACCTTC. This sequence encodes CASSGDRGRNYGYTF. The chain carries TRBV13 and TRBJ1-2; 10 bases map to TRBD1. Germline V gives CDR1 PRHDT, CDR2 FYEKMQ (reference sequence). The CDR3 is 15 amino acids. V trimming: 5 bases; J trimming: 2 bases; junction bases outside the gene matches: 5. Full variable domain (rest looked up from reference TRBV13 and TRBJ1-2): AAGVIQSPRHLIKEKRETATLKCYPIPRHDTVYWYQQGPGQDPQFLISFYEKMQSDKGSIPDRFSAQQFSDYHSELNMSSLELGDSALYFCASSGDRGRNYGYTFGSGTRLTVV.